The 22 T cell receptor beta chains below all came from one sample that was sequenced in a study of CXCR3-negative and CXCR3-positive naive CD8 T cells. TRB cDNA libraries were made by UMI-labeled 5' RACE. From its re-call of the 5' RACE reads, TCRdb lists each CDR3 protein once, without DNA. The table counts 45,000 to 60,000 distinct CDR3 sequences; more than 20% lies in the top ten. The sample comprised memory CD8+ T cells from blood. These receptors came from a human donor in good health. Some clones in this sample may be carry-over from other donors' samples.

The rearrangement links TRBV27 to TRBJ2-1; lacking DNA, the TRBD1 call made by TCRdb goes unchecked. CDR1 is MNHEY and CDR2 is SMNVEV in the germline V gene (reference sequence). The CDR3 is 15 residues long. The CDR3 region is CASSLTGAEFNEQFF.

V is TRBV12-5 and J is TRBJ2-3; TCRdb's D gene call, TRBD1, goes unchecked for lack of DNA. The CDR3 contains 15 residues. In germline, CDR1 is LGHNT, CDR2 FRNRAP. Here the CDR3 reads CASATQTGGADTQYF.

This chain uses TRBV4-3 with TRBJ2-2; TCRdb returns TRBD2, unconfirmable since there is no DNA. Per the germline V gene, CDR1 is LGHNA and CDR2 is YSLEER. The CDR3 contains 15 residues. The CDR3 loop reads CASSQGLWNTGELFF.

V gene TRBV6-5 combines with J gene TRBJ1-5. Germline V gene sequence: CDR1 MNHEY, CDR2 SVGAGI. The length of the CDR3 is 14 residues. The CDR3 spells CASSPLDSNQPQHF.

The chain carries TRBV6-2 or TRBV6-3 and TRBJ2-1; the TCRdb D gene call, TRBD1, has no DNA to confirm it. Germline CDR1 and CDR2: MNHEY and SVGEGT. This CDR3 is built from 15 residues. CDR3 region: CASSYMLGGYNEQFF.

CDR3 amino acids: CASSLEGHWYQETQYF. This chain uses TRBV7-2 with TRBJ2-5; with no DNA, the TCRdb D assignment of TRBD1 cannot be verified. Germline V gives CDR1 SGHTA, CDR2 FQGNSA. The length of the CDR3 is 16 residues.

The chain links TRBV21-1 to TRBJ2-7. TRBV21-1 is assigned pseudogene status. The CDR3 spans 15 residues. This CDR3 reads CASSSWSWTINEQYF.

The V gene is TRBV28, the J gene TRBJ1-1. The CDR3 runs to 14 residues. In germline, CDR1 is MDHEN, CDR2 SYDVKM. CDR3 sequence: CASSPQTTNTEAFF.

This chain uses TRBV29-1 with TRBJ2-7; there is no DNA to check the TCRdb D call of TRBD1. This CDR3 has 13 residues. Germline V gene lookup returns CDR1 SQVTM and CDR2 ANQGSEA. CDR3: CSVQIRDKYEQYF.

The chain employs TRBV19 and TRBJ1-5; TCRdb gives TRBD1 as the D gene, but with no DNA this cannot be confirmed. The CDR3 is 15 residues long. The germline V gene has CDR1 LNHDA and CDR2 SQIVND (reference sequence). The CDR3 reads CASSYEQGAGQPQHF.

V and J are TRBV25-1 and TRBJ2-5; without DNA, the TCRdb call of TRBD1 cannot be checked. Looked up from germline, CDR1 is MGHDK and CDR2 is SYGVNS. The CDR3 is 12 residues long. CDR3 sequence: CASRGGQETQYF.

This chain links TRBV12-3 or TRBV12-4 with TRBJ2-3; with no DNA, the TCRdb D assignment of TRBD1 cannot be verified. The CDR3 has 13 residues. CDR3 in amino acids: CASSPPTTDTQYF.

The chain recombines TRBV6-5 with TRBJ2-5; the D call of TRBD1 rests on TCRdb alone, since no DNA is present to check it. Looked up from germline, CDR1 is MNHEY and CDR2 is SVGAGI. This CDR3 is 14 amino acids long. CDR3 residues: CASSHYPGPPDQYF.

The rearrangement links TRBV7-3 to TRBJ2-5; the D gene TCRdb calls, TRBD2, cannot be checked with no DNA. There are 15 residues in the CDR3. Germline assignment: CDR1 SGHTA and CDR2 FQGTGA. CDR3 sequence reads: CASSFPTSVVETQYF.

The J gene is TRBJ2-5, the V gene TRBV7-9; there is no DNA to check the TCRdb D call of TRBD2. Germline values: CDR1 SEHNR, CDR2 FQNEAQ (reference sequence). The CDR3 runs 14 residues. CDR3 residues: CASSSLAGEETQYF.

The gene calls are TRBV29-1 and TRBJ2-3; the TCRdb call, TRBD2, lacks DNA for checking. This CDR3 is 12 amino acids long. Germline CDR1 is SQVTM and CDR2 is ANQGSEA. The CDR3: CSAQRGTDTQYF.

The chain recombines TRBV28 with TRBJ2-3. The length of the CDR3 is 14 residues. CDR1 and CDR2 from the germline V gene are MDHEN and SYDVKM. CDR3 residues: CASSLRTNTDTQYF.

The rearrangement joins TRBV14 to TRBJ2-7. The CDR3 consists of 13 residues. CDR1 is SGHDN, CDR2 FVKESK, per germline. The CDR3 sequence: CASSQEKDYEQYF.

The chain links TRBV28 to TRBJ2-3; TCRdb names TRBD2, which stays unverified in the absence of DNA. CDR1 and CDR2 (germline): MDHEN, SYDVKM. The CDR3 contains 16 residues. The CDR3 is CASTPWTSGSTDTQYF.

This chain joins TRBV6-5 and TRBJ1-1; the TCRdb call, TRBD1, lacks DNA for checking. The germline V gene has CDR1 MNHEY and CDR2 SVGAGI. This CDR3 is 14 amino acids long. The CDR3 region is CASSWGQGDTEAFF.

This clonotype is labeled medium-sized based on frequency. The J gene is TRBJ1-1, the V gene TRBV30. CDR1 is GTSNPN and CDR2 is SVGIG in the germline V gene (reference sequence). This CDR3 contains 15 residues. The CDR3 is CAWSGGDRVYTEAFF.

The V and J genes are TRBV27 and TRBJ2-1. This CDR3 has 13 amino acids. Germline values: CDR1 MNHEY, CDR2 SMNVEV (reference sequence). CDR3 amino acids: CESTGGPYNEQFF.